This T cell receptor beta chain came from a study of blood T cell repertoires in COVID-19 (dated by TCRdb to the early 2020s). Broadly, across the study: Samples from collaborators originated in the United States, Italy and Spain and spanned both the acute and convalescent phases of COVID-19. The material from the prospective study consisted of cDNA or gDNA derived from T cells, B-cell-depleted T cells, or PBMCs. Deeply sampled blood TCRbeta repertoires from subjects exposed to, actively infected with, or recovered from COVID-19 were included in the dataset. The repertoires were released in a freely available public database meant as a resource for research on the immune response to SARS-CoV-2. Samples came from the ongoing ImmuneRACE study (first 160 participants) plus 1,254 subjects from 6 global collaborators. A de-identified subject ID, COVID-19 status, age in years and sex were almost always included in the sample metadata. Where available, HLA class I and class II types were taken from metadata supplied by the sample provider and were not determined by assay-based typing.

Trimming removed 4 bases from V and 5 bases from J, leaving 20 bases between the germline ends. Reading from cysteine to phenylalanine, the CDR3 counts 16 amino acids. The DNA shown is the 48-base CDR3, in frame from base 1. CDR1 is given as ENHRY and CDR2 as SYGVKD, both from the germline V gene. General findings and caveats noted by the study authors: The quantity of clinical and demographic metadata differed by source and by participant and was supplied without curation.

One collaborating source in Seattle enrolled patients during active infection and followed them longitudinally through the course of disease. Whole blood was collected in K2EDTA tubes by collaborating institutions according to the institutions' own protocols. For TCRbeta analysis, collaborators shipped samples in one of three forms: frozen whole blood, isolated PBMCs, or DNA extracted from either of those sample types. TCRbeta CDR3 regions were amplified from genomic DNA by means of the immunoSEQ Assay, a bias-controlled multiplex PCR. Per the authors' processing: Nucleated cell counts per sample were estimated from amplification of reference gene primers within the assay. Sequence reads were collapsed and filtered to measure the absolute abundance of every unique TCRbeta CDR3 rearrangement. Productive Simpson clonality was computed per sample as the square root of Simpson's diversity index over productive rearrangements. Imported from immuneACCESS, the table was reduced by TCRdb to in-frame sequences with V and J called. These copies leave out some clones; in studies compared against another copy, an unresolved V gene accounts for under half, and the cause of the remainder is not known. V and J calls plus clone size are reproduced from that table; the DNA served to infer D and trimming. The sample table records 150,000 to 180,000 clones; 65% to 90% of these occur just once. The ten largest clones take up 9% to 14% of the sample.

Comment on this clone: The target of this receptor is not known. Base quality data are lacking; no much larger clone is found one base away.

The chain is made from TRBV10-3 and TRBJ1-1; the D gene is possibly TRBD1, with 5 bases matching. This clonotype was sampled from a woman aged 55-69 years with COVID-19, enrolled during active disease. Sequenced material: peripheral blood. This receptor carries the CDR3 CAISGFTQGGATEAFF. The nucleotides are TGTGCCATCAGTGGATTTACCCAGGGCGGTGCGACTGAAGCTTTCTTT.